Only one count was recorded for the clone carrying this TCR beta chain. Its antigen is not identified. CDR1 is SGHTA and CDR2 is FQGNSA in the germline V gene. The J segment lost 2 bases and the V segment lost 3 bases, leaving 1 base of the junction unmatched. The CDR3 sequence is 15 residues long. This record belongs to a study of lymphopenia after photon versus proton radiotherapy. The study, taken as a whole, reports: Photon-treated patients lost naive T cells and TCR diversity; proton-treated stayed stable. Post-nadir TCR diversity decline inversely tracked overall survival among those who died. Post-nadir diversity loss with photons came from oligoclonal expansion, particularly CD8+ Temra cells. Only patients who died were analyzed for survival; proton advantage is unproven.

Clones were sequenced by immunoSEQ multiplex PCR, and TCRdb holds only the in-frame ones, with some missing. This table holds about 68,000 clones, approximately 91% found once. This receptor was identified in a woman aged 70 to 79 with pancreatic cancer. J is TRBJ2-1 and V is TRBV7-2, with 10 nucleotides matching TRBD1. Material: peripheral blood, obtained from a patient treated with photon-based radiotherapy. The CDR3 region is CASSFGQGAYNEQFF. In DNA, the CDR3 is TGTGCCAGCAGCTTCGGACAGGGGGCCTACAATGAGCAGTTCTTC. The full variable domain, rest sourced from reference TRBV7-2 and TRBJ2-1, is GAGVSQSPSNKVTEKGKDVELRCDPISGHTALYWYRQSLGQGLEFLIYFQGNSAPDKSGLPSDRFSAERTGGSVSTLTIQRTQQEDSAVYLCASSFGQGAYNEQFFGPGTRLTVL.